This TCR beta chain emerged from a study of Graves' ophthalmopathy and Graves' hyperthyroidism. The CDR3 consists of 14 residues. V gave up 7 bases and J gave up 9 bases; unmatched junction bases: 10. Germline assignment: CDR1 SQVTM and CDR2 ANQGSEA. Scientists amplified the TCR beta CDR3 regions from RNA transcripts. HTBI-primed first-round RT-PCR preceded second-round multiplex PCR. Each CDR3 protein gets one entry after TCRdb re-called the multiplex PCR reads with MiXCR. Of around 600,000 distinct CDR3 sequences in the sample, roughly 39% are singletons; the top ten hold 3% to 3.5%. For donors with ophthalmopathy, the disease showed moderate-to-severe activity, reached CAS ≥3 and NOSPECS ≥4, and had lasted under 3 months. As the starting material, 9.5 to 10 ml of fresh peripheral blood yielded the PBMCs.

This clonotype was sampled from an adult man with Graves' ophthalmopathy. What was sequenced was peripheral blood. This chain links TRBV29-1 with TRBJ1-5; 12 bases map to TRBD1. DNA of the CDR3: TGCAGCGCCCAGGGACAGGGGGCGCATGTGCCCCAGCATTTT. Its translation is CSAQGQGAHVPQHF.